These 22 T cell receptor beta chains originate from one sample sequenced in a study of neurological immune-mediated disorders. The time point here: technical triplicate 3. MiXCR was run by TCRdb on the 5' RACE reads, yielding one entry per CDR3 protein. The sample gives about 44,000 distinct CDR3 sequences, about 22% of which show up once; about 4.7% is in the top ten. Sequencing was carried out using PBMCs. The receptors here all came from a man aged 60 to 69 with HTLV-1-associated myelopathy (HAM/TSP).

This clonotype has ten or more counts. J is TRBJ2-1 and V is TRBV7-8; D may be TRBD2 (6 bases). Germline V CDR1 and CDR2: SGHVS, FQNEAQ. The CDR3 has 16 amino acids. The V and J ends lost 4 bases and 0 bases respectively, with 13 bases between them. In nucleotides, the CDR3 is TGTGCCAGCAGCTCCCCCGACGGGAGCTCCTACAATGAGCAGTTCTTC. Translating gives CASSSPDGSSYNEQFF.

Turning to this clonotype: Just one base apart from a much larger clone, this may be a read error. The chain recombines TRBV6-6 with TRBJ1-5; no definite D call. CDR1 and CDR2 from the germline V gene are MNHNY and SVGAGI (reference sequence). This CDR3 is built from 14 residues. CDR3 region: CASSYRGLEQPRHF. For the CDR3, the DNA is TGTGCCAGCAGTTACCGAGGGTTGGAGCAGCCCCGGCATTTT.

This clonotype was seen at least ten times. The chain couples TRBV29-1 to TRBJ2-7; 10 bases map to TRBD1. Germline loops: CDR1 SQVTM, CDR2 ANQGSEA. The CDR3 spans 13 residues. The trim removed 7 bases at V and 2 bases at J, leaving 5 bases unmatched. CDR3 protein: CSAEGQGTYEQYF. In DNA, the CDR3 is TGCAGCGCCGAGGGACAGGGGACCTACGAGCAGTACTTC.

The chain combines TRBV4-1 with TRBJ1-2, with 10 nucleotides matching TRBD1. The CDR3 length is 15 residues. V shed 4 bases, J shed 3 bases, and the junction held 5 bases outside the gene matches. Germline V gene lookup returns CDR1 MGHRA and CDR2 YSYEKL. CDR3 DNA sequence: TGCGCCAGCAGCCGCGGTGGGACAGGGGACTATGGCTACACCTTC. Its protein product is CASSRGGTGDYGYTF.

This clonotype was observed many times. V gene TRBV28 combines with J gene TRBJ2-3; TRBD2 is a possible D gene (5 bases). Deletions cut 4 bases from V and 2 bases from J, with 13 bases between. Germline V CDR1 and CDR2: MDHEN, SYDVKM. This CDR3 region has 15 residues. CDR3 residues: CASSSHERATDTQYF. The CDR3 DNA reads TGTGCCAGCAGTTCCCACGAGAGGGCCACAGATACGCAGTATTTT. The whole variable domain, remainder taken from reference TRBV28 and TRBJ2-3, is DVKVTQSSRYLVKRTGEKVFLECVQDMDHENMFWYRQDPGLGLRLIYFSYDVKMKEKGDIPEGYSVSREKKERFSLILESASTNQTSMYLCASSSHERATDTQYFGPGTRLTVL.

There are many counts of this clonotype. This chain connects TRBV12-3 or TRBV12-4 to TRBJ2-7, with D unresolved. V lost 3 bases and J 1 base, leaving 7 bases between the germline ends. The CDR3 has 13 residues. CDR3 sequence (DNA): TGTGCCAGCAGTTTGGGTCCTTCCTACGAGCAGTACTTC. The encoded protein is CASSLGPSYEQYF.

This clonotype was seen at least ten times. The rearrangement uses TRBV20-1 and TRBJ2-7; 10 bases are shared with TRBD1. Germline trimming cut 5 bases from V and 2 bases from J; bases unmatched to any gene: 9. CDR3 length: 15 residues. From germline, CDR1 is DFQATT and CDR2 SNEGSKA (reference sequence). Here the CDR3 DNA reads TGCAGTGCTGTTCCGGGACAGGGGAGGCCCTACGAGCAGTACTTC. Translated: CSAVPGQGRPYEQYF.

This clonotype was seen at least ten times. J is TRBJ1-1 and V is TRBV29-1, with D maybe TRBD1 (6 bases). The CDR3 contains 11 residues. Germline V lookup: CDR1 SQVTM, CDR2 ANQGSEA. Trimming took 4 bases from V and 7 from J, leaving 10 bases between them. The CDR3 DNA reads TGCAGCGTTGCCGGGACAAGTGAAGCTTTCTTT. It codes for CSVAGTSEAFF.

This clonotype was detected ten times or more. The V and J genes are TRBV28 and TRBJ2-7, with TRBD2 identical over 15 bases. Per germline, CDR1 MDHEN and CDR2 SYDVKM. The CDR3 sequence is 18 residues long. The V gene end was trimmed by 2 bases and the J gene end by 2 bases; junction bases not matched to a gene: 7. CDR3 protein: CASSLPGTSGRRAYEQYF. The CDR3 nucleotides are TGTGCCAGCAGTTTACCTGGGACTAGCGGGAGGCGAGCCTACGAGCAGTACTTC.

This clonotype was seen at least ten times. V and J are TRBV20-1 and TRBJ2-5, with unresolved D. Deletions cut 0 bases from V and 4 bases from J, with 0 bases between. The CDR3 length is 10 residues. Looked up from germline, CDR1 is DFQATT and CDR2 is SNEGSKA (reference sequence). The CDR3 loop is CSAREETQYF. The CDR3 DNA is TGCAGTGCTAGAGAAGAGACCCAGTACTTC.

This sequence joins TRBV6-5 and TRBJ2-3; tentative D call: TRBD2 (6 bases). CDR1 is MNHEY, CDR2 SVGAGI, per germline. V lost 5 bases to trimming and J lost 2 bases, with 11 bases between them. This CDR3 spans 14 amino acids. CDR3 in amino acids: CASSPREYTDTQYF. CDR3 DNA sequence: TGTGCCAGCAGTCCTCGGGAGTACACAGATACGCAGTATTTT.

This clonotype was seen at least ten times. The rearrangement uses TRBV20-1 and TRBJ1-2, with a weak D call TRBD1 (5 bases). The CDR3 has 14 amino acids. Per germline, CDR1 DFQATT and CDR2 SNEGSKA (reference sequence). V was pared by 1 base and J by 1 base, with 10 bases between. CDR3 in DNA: TGCAGTGCTAGAGTTTTACAGGTTAACTATGGCTACACCTTC. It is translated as CSARVLQVNYGYTF.

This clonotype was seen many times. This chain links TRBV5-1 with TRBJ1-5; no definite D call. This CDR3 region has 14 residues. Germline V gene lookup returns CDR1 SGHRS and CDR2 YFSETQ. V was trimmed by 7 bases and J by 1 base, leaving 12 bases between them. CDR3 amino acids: CASGEGSSNQPQHF. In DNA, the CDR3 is TGCGCCAGCGGAGAGGGCAGCAGCAATCAGCCCCAGCATTTT.

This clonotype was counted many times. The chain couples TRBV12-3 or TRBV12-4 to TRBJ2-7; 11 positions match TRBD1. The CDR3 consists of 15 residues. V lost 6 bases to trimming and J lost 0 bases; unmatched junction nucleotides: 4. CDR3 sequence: CASSWGQGVSYEQYF. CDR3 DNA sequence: TGTGCCAGCAGCTGGGGACAGGGGGTCTCCTACGAGCAGTACTTC.

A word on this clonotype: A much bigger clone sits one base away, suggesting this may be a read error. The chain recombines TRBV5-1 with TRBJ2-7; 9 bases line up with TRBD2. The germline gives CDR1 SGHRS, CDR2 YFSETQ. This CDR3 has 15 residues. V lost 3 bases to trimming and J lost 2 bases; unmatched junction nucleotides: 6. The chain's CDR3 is CASSWVASGTYEQYF. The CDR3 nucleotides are TGCGCCAGCAGCTGGGTTGCTAGCGGGACCTACGAGCAGTACTTC.

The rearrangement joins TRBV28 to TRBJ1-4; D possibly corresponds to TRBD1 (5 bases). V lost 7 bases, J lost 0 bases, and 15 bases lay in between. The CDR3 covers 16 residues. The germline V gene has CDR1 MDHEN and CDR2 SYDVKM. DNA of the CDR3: TGTGCCAGCAATCCCGGGGCCCACGCAACTAATGAAAAACTGTTTTTT. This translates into CASNPGAHATNEKLFF.

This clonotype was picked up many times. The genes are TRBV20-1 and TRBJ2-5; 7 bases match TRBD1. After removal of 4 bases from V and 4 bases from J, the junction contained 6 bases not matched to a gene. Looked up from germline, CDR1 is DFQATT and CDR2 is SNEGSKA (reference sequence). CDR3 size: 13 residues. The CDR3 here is CSAMGAGGETQYF. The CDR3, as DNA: TGCAGTGCTATGGGGGCAGGGGGAGAGACCCAGTACTTC.

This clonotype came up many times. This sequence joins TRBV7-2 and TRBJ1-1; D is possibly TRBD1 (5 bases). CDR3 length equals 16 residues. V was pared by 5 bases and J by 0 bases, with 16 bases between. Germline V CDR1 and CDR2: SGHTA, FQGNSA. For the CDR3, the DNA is TGTGCCAGCAGCGGACATTGGCCCGGAATGAACACTGAAGCTTTCTTT. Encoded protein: CASSGHWPGMNTEAFF.

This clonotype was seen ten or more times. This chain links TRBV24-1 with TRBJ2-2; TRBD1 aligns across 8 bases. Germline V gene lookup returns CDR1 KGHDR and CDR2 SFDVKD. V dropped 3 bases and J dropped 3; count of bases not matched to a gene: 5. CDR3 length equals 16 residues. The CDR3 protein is CATSDPTGDYTGELFF. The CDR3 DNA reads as TGTGCCACCAGTGATCCGACAGGGGATTACACCGGGGAGCTGTTTTTT.

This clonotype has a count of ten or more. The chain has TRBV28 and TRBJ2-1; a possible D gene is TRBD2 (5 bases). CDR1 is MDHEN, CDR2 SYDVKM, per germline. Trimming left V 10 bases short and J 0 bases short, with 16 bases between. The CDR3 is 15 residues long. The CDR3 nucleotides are TGTGCCACCCTGATTAGCGATCCCTCCTACAATGAGCAGTTCTTC. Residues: CATLISDPSYNEQFF. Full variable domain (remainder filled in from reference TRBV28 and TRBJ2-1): DVKVTQSSRYLVKRTGEKVFLECVQDMDHENMFWYRQDPGLGLRLIYFSYDVKMKEKGDIPEGYSVSREKKERFSLILESASTNQTSMYLCATLISDPSYNEQFFGPGTRLTVL.

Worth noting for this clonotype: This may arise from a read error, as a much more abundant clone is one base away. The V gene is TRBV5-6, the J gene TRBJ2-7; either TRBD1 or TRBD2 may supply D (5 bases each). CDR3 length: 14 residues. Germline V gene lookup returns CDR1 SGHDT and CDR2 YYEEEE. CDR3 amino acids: CANSSPGTNYEQYF. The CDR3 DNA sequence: TGTGCCAACAGCTCACCCGGGACCAACTACGAGCAGTACTTC. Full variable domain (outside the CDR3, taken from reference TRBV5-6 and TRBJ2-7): DAGVTQSPTHLIKTRGQQVTLRCSPKSGHDTVSWYQQALGQGPQFIFQYYEEEERQRGNFPDRFSGHQFPNYSSELNVNALLLGDSALYLCANSSPGTNYEQYFGPGTRLTVT.

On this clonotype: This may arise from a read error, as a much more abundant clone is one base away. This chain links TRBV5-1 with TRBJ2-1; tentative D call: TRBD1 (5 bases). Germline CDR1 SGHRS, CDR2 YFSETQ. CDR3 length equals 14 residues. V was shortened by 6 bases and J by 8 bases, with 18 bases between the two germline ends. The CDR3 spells CASNLNQGGDEQFF. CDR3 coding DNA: TGCGCCAGCAATTTAAACCAGGGTGGCGATGAGCAGTTCTTC.